This TCR beta chain was recorded in a study of control samples from healthy donors and cancer patients. Some clones are missing from TCRdb's copy, which holds only in-frame ones; the method was immunoSEQ multiplex PCR. This sample has about 100,000 clones; about 90% occur once, and the top ten carry under 20%. This clone was counted once. Trimming left V 7 bases short and J 5 bases short, with 16 bases between. The CDR3 is made up of 14 amino acids. Germline V gene sequence: CDR1 MNHEY, CDR2 SMNVEV (reference sequence). The specimen was blood. This receptor was identified in a woman in her fifties or sixties in good health. V usage is TRBV27 and J usage is TRBJ2-3; possible D gene TRBD2, 7 bases. CDR3 coding DNA: TGTGCCAGCAACGTTAGGGGGGGCATAGATACGCAGTATTTT. This gives the protein CASNVRGGIDTQYF.